Listed here is a single TCR beta chain. Its antigen is currently unknown. The data derive from a study of T cells in localized non-small cell lung cancer. The repertoire was sequenced with immunoSEQ multiplex PCR; TCRdb's copy has only in-frame clones and lacks some. The table records around 25,000 clones, about nine tenths of them present only once. Study conclusions and caveats: A median of 57 of the top 100 tumor clones appeared in adjacent lung, which was paired and uninvolved. There was higher T cell clonality in uninvolved adjacent lung than in tumor, and it was highest there. Higher adjacent-lung clonality was associated with shorter survival.

This CDR3 has 15 amino acids. CDR1 and CDR2 from the germline V gene are LNHDA and SQIVND (reference sequence). With V trimmed by 5 bases and J by 3 bases, 5 bases remained unmatched. The V gene is TRBV19, the J gene TRBJ1-2; 11 nucleotides align to TRBD1. The starting material was peripheral blood, obtained before any cancer treatment. The receptor comes from a man between 40 and 75 years old with stage I squamous cell lung carcinoma. The CDR3 coding sequence is TGTGCCAGTAGTCTCGGACAGGGGGCCGACTATGGCTACACCTTC. Amino acid sequence: CASSLGQGADYGYTF.